Listed below are T cell receptor beta chains from one sample, sequenced in a study of cytomegalovirus exposure and HLA in healthy donors. Repertoires were generated with immunoSEQ multiplex PCR, while TCRdb's copy carries only in-frame clones and drops some. The sample consists of 100,000 to 150,000 clones, roughly 80% of them appearing once. Input material: PBMCs. The receptors stem from a man aged 35 to 55 in good health and CMV-seronegative. Both conserved end residues are part of each CDR3. The order of the fields is V gene, J gene, clone size, D gene, CDR3 protein, CDR3 DNA. The D gene is left open where the match is weak. Clone size is not always given. Where it is, it says once, few, many or a class for expanded clones.

TRBV6-1	TRBJ1-4	.	.	CASSEGERGTNEKLFF	TGTGCCAGCAGTGAAGGAGAAAGGGGAACTAATGAAAAACTGTTTTTT
TRBV28	TRBJ1-2	.	.	CASSLWSYGYTF	TGTGCCAGCAGTTTATGGTCATATGGCTACACCTTC
TRBV2	TRBJ2-7	.	TRBD2	CASRGGGTSGSYEQYF	TGTGCCAGCAGGGGAGGCGGGACTAGCGGTTCCTACGAGCAGTACTTC
TRBV6-5	TRBJ1-6	.	TRBD1	CASSPHDRDNSPLHF	TGTGCCAGCAGCCCACACGACAGGGACAATTCACCCCTCCACTTT
TRBV6-6	TRBJ2-7	.	TRBD2	CASNDPSGGAYEQYF	TGTGCCAGCAACGACCCAAGCGGGGGGGCTTACGAGCAGTACTTC
TRBV28	TRBJ2-3	.	TRBD1	CASSLPGTDTSTDTQYF	TGTGCCAGCAGTTTACCCGGGACAGACACTAGCACAGATACGCAGTATTTT
TRBV27	TRBJ1-2	.	.	CASSLSEGYGYTF	TGTGCCAGCAGTTTATCGGAGGGCTATGGCTACACCTTC
TRBV5-1	TRBJ1-4	few	.	CASSLRPAGDGGEKLFF	TGCGCCAGCAGCTTACGGCCCGCCGGAGACGGGGGTGAAAAACTGTTTTTT
TRBV6-5	TRBJ1-1	.	.	CASSYFGQRRTEAFF	TGTGCCAGCAGTTACTTTGGACAGAGGAGGACTGAAGCTTTCTTT
TRBV5-4	TRBJ2-7	once	TRBD1	CASSTTTGSYEQYF	TGTGCCAGCAGCACGACGACAGGGTCCTACGAGCAGTACTTC
TRBV10-3	TRBJ1-5	.	TRBD1	CAISESDRGRIQPQHF	TGTGCCATCAGTGAGTCGGACAGGGGGCGAATTCAGCCCCAGCATTTT
TRBV2	TRBJ1-2	.	.	CASTFDAPGLDYGYTF	TGTGCCAGCACCTTTGACGCCCCAGGGCTTGACTATGGCTACACCTTC
TRBV14	TRBJ1-2	.	.	CASSPQAGFNYGYTF	TGTGCCAGCAGCCCTCAGGCAGGGTTCAACTATGGCTACACCTTC
TRBV6-1	TRBJ2-7	.	TRBD1	CASSPTGLLYEQYF	TGTGCCAGCAGCCCGACAGGGCTCCTGTACGAGCAGTACTTC
TRBV2	TRBJ1-1	.	TRBD1	CASSRGQGGTITEAFF	TGTGCCAGCAGTCGAGGACAGGGAGGGACAATCACTGAAGCTTTCTTT
TRBV19	TRBJ2-5	.	.	CASGVGGLGLQETQYF	TGTGCCAGTGGAGTAGGAGGGTTGGGGCTCCAAGAGACCCAGTACTTC